This record covers a single TCR beta chain. This entry is derived from a study of control samples from healthy donors and cancer patients. Assay: immunoSEQ multiplex PCR; the TCRdb copy retains only in-frame clones and omits some. The table has over 100,000 clones, 90% seen once. The origin of this receptor is a human donor in good health. The donor label of this sample is uncertain. Sequenced sample: blood.

The CDR3 bases are TGTGCCAGCAGCGTAGGGCTAGATTCTGGAAACACCATATATTTT. It yields the protein CASSVGLDSGNTIYF. The gene calls are TRBV9 and TRBJ1-3, with D hard to call. Trimming pared 0 bases from V and 1 base from J, leaving 8 bases between. Germline CDR1 SGDLS, CDR2 YYNGEE. The CDR3 runs 15 residues.